This TCR beta chain was sequenced in a study of blood T cell repertoires in COVID-19. There are 15 residues in the CDR3. Losses at the gene ends were 6 bases for V and 4 bases for J; bases not matched to a gene: 6. Germline CDR1 is SNHLY and CDR2 is FYNNEI. Each recovered donor of Cohort 3 presented with two negative PCRs, clearance, or symptom resolution. Generated by immunoSEQ multiplex PCR, the TCRdb table keeps only in-frame clones and is missing some. Of hundreds of thousands of clones in the sample, around 89% are singletons; the top ten hold roughly 1%. The sequenced sample consisted of PBMCs or T cells enriched from blood (not recorded which). The chain recombines TRBV2 with TRBJ2-5, with 12 bases that match TRBD2. This TCR derives from a man aged 18 to 35 who had recovered from COVID-19. Here the CDR3 DNA reads TGTGCCAGCAGATTACCGACTAGCGGGAGAGAGACCCAGTACTTC. Translating gives CASRLPTSGRETQYF. The full variable domain, rest sourced from reference TRBV2 and TRBJ2-5, is EPEVTQTPSHQVTQMGQEVILRCVPISNHLYFYWYRQILGQKVEFLVSFYNNEISEKSEIFDDQFSVERPDGSNFTLKIRSTKLEDSAMYFCASRLPTSGRETQYFGPGTRLLVL.